This record concerns one T cell receptor (beta chain) sequence. As yet, its antigen is unknown. The CDR3 contains 15 residues. Germline V gives CDR1 LGHNA, CDR2 YSLEER. Losses at the gene ends were 6 bases for V and 5 bases for J; bases not matched to a gene: 10. This specimen comes from a study of OX40 agonist ivuxolimab in advanced cancers. The wider study: Checkpoint inhibitors had been given previously to roughly 36% of patients. Partial responses occurred in Three dose-escalation patients, one with hepatocellular carcinoma and two with cutaneous melanoma. General observations from the study: At 0.1 to 3.0 mg/kg and by week 6, clonal expansion occurred in CD4+ and CD8+ blood T cells. The authors also found low normalized T-cell clonal expansion in some nonresponders.

Clones were read by immunoSEQ multiplex PCR, and TCRdb kept only the in-frame ones, dropping some. Among 57,000 or so clones listed, roughly 93% were seen once. The rearrangement links TRBV4-3 to TRBJ1-3; 7 bases match TRBD1. The sequence derives from an adult with an advanced solid tumor such as melanoma, head and neck, liver or kidney cancer. The specimen comprised CD4+ or CD8+ T cells sorted from blood, sampled in a trial of the OX40 agonist ivuxolimab. As DNA, the CDR3 is TGCGCCAGCAGTCTTTACTTGGGACAGCGAAACACCATATATTTT. This encodes CASSLYLGQRNTIYF.